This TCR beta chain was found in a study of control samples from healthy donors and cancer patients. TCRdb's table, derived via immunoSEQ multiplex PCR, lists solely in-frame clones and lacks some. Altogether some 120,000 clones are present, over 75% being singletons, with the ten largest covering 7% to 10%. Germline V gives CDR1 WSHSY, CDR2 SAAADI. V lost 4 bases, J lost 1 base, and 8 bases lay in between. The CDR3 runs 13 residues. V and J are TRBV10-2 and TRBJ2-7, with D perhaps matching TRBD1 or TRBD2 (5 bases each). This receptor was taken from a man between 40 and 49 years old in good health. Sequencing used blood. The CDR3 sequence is CASSGGFSYEQYF. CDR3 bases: TGCGCCAGCAGTGGGGGGTTTTCCTACGAGCAGTACTTC.